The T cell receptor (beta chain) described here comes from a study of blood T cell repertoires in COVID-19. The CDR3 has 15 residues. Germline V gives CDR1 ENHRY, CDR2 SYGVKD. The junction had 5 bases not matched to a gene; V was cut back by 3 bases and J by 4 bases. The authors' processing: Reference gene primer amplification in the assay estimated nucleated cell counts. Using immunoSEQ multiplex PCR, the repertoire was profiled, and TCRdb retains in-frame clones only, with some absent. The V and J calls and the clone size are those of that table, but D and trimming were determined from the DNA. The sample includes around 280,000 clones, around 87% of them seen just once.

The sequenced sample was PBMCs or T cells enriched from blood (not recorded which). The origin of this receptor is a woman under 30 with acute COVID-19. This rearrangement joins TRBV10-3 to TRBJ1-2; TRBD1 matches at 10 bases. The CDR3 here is CAISEPGQGFYGYTF. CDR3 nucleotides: TGTGCCATCAGTGAACCGGGACAGGGGTTCTATGGCTACACCTTC.